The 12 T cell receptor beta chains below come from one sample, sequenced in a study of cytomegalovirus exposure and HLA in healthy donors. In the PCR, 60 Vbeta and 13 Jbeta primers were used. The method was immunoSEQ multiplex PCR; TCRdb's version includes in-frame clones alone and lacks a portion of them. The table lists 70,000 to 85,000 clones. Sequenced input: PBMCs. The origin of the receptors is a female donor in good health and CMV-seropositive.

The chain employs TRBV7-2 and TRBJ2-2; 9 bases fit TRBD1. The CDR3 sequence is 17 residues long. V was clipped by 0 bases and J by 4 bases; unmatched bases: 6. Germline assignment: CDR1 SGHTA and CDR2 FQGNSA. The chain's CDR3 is CASSLATGGGLTGELFF. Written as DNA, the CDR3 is TGTGCCAGCAGCTTAGCCACAGGGGGCGGACTCACCGGGGAGCTGTTTTTT.

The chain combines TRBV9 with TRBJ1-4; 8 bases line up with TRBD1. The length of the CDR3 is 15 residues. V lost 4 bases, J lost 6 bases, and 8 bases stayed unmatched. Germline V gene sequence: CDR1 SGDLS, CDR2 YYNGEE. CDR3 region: CASSPRDRPDEKLFF. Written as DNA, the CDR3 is TGTGCCAGCAGCCCCCGGGACAGGCCTGATGAAAAACTGTTTTTT.

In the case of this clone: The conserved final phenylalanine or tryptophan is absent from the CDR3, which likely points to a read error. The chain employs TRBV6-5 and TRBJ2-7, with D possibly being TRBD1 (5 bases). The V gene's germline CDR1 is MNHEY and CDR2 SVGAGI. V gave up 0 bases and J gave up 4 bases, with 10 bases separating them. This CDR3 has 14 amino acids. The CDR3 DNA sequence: TGTGCCAGCAGTTACTCGAAATCAGGGTACGAGCAGTACCTC. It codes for CASSYSKSGYEQYL.

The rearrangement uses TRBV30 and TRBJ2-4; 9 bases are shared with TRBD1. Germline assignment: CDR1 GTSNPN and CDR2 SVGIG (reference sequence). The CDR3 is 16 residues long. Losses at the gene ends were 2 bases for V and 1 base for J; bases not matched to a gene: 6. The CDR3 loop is CAWSRPGTGAKNIQYF. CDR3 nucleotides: TGTGCCTGGAGTCGTCCCGGGACAGGGGCCAAAAACATTCAGTACTTC.

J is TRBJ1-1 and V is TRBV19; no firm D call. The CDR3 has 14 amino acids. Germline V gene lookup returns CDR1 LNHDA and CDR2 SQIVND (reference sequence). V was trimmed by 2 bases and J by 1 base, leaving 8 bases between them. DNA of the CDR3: TGTGCCAGTAGTATAAGAAGAGGGAACACTGAAGCTTTCTTT. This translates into CASSIRRGNTEAFF.

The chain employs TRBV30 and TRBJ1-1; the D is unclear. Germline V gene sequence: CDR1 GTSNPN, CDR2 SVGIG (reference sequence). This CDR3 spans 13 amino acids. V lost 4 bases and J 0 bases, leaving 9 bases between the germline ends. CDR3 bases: TGTGCCTGGATGGAGTTCATGAACACTGAAGCTTTCTTT. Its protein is CAWMEFMNTEAFF.

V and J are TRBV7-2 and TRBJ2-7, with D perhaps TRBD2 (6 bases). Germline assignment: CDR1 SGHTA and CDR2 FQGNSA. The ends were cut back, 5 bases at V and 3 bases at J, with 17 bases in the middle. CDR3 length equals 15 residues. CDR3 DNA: TGTGCCAGCAGCCTTTCCTTACACGGGAGCTACGAGCAGTACTTC. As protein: CASSLSLHGSYEQYF.

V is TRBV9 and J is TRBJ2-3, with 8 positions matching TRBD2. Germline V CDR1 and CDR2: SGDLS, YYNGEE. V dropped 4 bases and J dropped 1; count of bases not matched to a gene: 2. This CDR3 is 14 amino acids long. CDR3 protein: CASSPSGRTDTQYF. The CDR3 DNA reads TGTGCCAGCAGCCCTAGCGGGCGCACAGATACGCAGTATTTT.

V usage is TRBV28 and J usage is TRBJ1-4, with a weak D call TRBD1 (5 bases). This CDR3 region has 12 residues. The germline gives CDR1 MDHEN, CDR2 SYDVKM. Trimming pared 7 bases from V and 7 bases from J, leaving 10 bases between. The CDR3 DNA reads TGTGCCAGCACAATAGGGGTTGAAAAACTGTTTTTT. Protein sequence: CASTIGVEKLFF.

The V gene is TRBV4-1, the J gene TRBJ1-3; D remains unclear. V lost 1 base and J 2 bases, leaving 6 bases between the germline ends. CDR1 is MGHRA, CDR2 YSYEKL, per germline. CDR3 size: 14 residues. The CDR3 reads CASSQVGPGNTIYF. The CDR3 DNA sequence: TGCGCCAGCAGCCAAGTTGGGCCTGGAAACACCATATATTTT.

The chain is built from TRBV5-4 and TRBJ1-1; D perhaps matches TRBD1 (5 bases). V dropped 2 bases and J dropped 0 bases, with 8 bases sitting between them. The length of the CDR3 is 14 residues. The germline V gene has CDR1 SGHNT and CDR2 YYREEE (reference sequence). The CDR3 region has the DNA TGTGCCAGCAGCTTAGGCAGGGTGAACACTGAAGCTTTCTTT. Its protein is CASSLGRVNTEAFF.

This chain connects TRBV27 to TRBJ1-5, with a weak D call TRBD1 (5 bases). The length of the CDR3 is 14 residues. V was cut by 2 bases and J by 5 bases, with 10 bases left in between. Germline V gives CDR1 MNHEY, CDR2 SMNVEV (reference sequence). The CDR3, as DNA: TGTGCCAGCAGTTTAAACCGGGGGGATCAGCCCCAGCATTTT. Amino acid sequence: CASSLNRGDQPQHF.